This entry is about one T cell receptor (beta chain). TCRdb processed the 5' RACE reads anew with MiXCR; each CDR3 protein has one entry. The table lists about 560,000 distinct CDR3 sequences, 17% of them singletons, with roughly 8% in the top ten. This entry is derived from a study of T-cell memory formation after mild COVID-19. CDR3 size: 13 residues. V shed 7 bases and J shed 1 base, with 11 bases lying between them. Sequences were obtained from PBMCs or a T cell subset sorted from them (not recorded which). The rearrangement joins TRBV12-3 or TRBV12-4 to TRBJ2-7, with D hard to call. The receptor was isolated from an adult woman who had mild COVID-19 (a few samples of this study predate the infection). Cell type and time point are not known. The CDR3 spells CASNRDGSYEQYF. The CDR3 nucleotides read TGTGCCAGCAACAGAGACGGGTCCTACGAGCAGTACTTC.